The entry below gives a single TCR beta chain sequence along with its context. Its recognized antigen is unknown. No much larger clonotype is one base removed from it; base qualities were not supplied. Trimming at the junction amounts to 7 bases on V and 7 bases on J, and the germline ends lie 16 bases apart. Taken from the germline V gene, the CDR1 and CDR2 loops are MGHRA and YSYEKL. There are 13 amino acids in the CDR3, from cysteine to phenylalanine inclusive. Only CDR3 DNA remains: 39 bases, in frame from the first base. The donors were healthy, HIV-negative adults who had no recently reported acute infections or vaccinations. All donors were Caucasian adults living in Nashville, Tennessee, USA. For unsorted samples, about 90 million PBMCs were counted and genomic DNA was extracted with the QIAamp DNA Blood Mini kit. Blood was obtained by leukapheresis, after which PBMCs were separated by Ficoll-Histopaque density gradient centrifugation and cryopreserved in liquid nitrogen vapor phase.

TCR CDR3 regions were amplified from genomic DNA by multiplex PCR using the deep immunoSEQ assay. Extracted genomic DNA from each cell subset was distributed evenly across all wells of several immunoSEQ 96-well plates, and each plate was treated as a replicate. For unsorted PBMC, 250 to 350 ng of genomic DNA, equivalent to approximately 30,000 T cell genomes, went into each replicate PCR. Unsorted PBMC genomic DNA was sequenced across ten immunoSEQ deep assay plates. Purified libraries were measured with a Qubit 3.0 fluorometer, size-checked on a Bioanalyzer 2100, and measured again with the KAPA Library Quantification kit. Every immunoSEQ 96-well plate was sequenced on a dedicated single-read 150-cycle Illumina NextSeq 550 flow cell. In the paper's pipeline: Because the immunoSEQ output included only junctional sequences and no quality scores, the filtering could not be the same as the filtering used for full-length reads. To assign V/J genes and CDR3, sequences were annotated against IMGT germline references using PyIR, a Python wrapper for IgBLAST v1.9. Reads were filtered out if the reads had weak V/J assignments (E-value above 1e-6), no CDR3, stop codons, out-of-frame junctions, or ambiguous translated residues. V3J clonotypes were defined by identical inferred V gene, J gene, and CDR3 amino acid sequence. Percentage overlap between repertoires was calculated by dividing the number of shared unique clonotypes by the size of the smaller repertoire. Repertoire richness was assessed with RTK rarefaction, the Chao1 estimator, and Recon v2.1 estimates of unobserved clonotypes. TCRdb provides this immuneACCESS table in a form limited to in-frame rearrangements. Some clones are lacking; in checked studies, under half of them reflect an unresolved V gene, and why the rest are absent is not known. From that table come the V and J calls and clone size; the DNA was used to work out D and trimming. The sample table shows about 460,000 clones, and roughly 80% are seen once. Clones ranked in the top ten supply about 11% of the sample.

This sample is part of a study of shared clonotypes between healthy human individuals (TCRdb year 2020). For context, the study as a whole: Two women and three men aged 18 to 49 years were included in the cohort. The study deeply sequenced blood TCR repertoires of five healthy adults to estimate repertoire size and the extent of clonotype sharing between individuals. Each donor's leukapheresis produced roughly between about 0.9 and 9.5 billion PBMCs. To increase sequencing depth and limit assay-specific biases, TCR repertoire library preparation and sequencing were carried out by different laboratories using diverse techniques.

Broad study findings and their caveats: Based on pairwise subsampling, the degree of clonotype sharing among donors was expected to be affected by sequencing depth. The small number of donors limited the genetic and exposure-history diversity represented. Sampling was restricted to blood, and TCR repertoires in tissue are likely to differ from TCR repertoires in blood.

The V and J genes are TRBV4-1 and TRBJ1-2; perhaps TRBD1 is the D gene, with 5 bases matching. The sequence came from a woman between 40 and 55 years old in good health. Some clones in this sample may be carry-over from other donors' samples. Sequencing was performed on PBMCs. The CDR3 protein is CASTRMGGTGYTF. The nucleotide sequence reads as follows: TGCGCCAGCACCCGTATGGGGGGTACTGGCTACACCTTC.